This is a list of T cell receptor beta chains from one sample in a study of cytomegalovirus exposure and HLA in healthy donors. Repertoires were generated with immunoSEQ multiplex PCR, while TCRdb's copy carries only in-frame clones and drops some. The sample totals about 210,000 clones; its top ten clones hold about 0.9%. What was sequenced was PBMCs. The origin of the receptors is a young woman in good health and CMV-seropositive. Each CDR3 is given with its conserved first and last residue. D genes are given only for firm matches.

v_call	j_call	cdr3_length	d_call	cdr3_aa	cdr3_nt
TRBV7-9	TRBJ1-3	16	NA	CASSLPLTVSGNTIYF	TGTGCCAGCAGCTTACCCTTGACAGTCTCTGGAAACACCATATATTTT
TRBV7-9	TRBJ2-3	15	TRBD1	CASSSGTGGSDTQYF	TGTGCCAGCAGCTCTGGGACAGGAGGGTCAGATACGCAGTATTTT
TRBV19	TRBJ2-1	15	NA	CASSPPVSKHDEQFF	TGTGCCAGTAGTCCCCCGGTTAGTAAGCACGATGAGCAGTTCTTC
TRBV6-5	TRBJ2-7	15	TRBD2	CASSYWRGASYEQYF	TGTGCCAGCAGTTACTGGCGGGGGGCCTCCTACGAGCAGTACTTC
TRBV6-1	TRBJ1-3	15	NA	CASRGGGGLGNTIYF	TGTGCCAGCAGGGGGGGAGGGGGTCTGGGAAACACCATATATTTT
TRBV18	TRBJ1-2	15	TRBD1	CASSQRDRANYGYTF	TGTGCCAGCTCACAACGGGACAGGGCTAACTATGGCTACACCTTC
TRBV5-1	TRBJ1-1	14	TRBD1	CASGETGGNTEAFF	TGCGCCAGCGGGGAGACAGGGGGGAACACTGAAGCTTTCTTT
TRBV18	TRBJ1-3	13	NA	CASSPNRGNTIYF	TGTGCCAGCTCACCAAACAGGGGAAACACCATATATTTT
TRBV5-1	TRBJ1-5	15	TRBD1	CASSKGQGINQPQHF	TGCGCCAGCAGCAAGGGACAGGGAATCAATCAGCCCCAGCATTTT
TRBV27	TRBJ2-7	16	TRBD2	CASSLFGGSGSYEQYF	TGTGCCAGCAGTTTATTCGGGGGTAGCGGGAGTTACGAGCAGTACTTC
TRBV7-9	TRBJ1-6	16	TRBD1	CASSLDGTGANSPLHF	TGTGCCAGCAGCTTAGACGGGACAGGCGCTAATTCACCCCTCCACTTT
TRBV7-2	TRBJ2-7	13	NA	CASSYGQFYEQYF	TGTGCCAGCAGCTACGGACAATTCTACGAGCAGTACTTC
TRBV30	TRBJ2-1	12	TRBD2	CAWTGLRDEQFF	TGTGCCTGGACGGGACTACGAGATGAGCAGTTCTTC
TRBV19	TRBJ2-6	15	NA	CASIAGPSGANVLTF	TGTGCCAGTATCGCGGGACCCTCTGGGGCCAACGTCCTGACTTTC
TRBV10-2	TRBJ2-3	17	NA	CASSVWLRTGRADTQYF	TGCGCCAGCAGTGTATGGTTGAGGACAGGGAGGGCAGATACGCAGTATTTT
TRBV9	TRBJ2-5	15	TRBD1	CASSVRDREQETQYF	TGTGCCAGCAGCGTCCGGGACAGGGAACAAGAGACCCAGTACTTC
TRBV9	TRBJ2-1	17	TRBD2	CASSSLWTSGGTNEQFF	TGTGCCAGCAGCTCCCTGTGGACTAGCGGGGGGACCAATGAGCAGTTCTTC
TRBV28	TRBJ2-1	13	NA	CASSSGVTIEQFF	TGTGCCAGCAGTTCTGGAGTTACTATTGAGCAGTTCTTC
TRBV11-2	TRBJ2-2	17	TRBD2	CASSLGASGSPTGELFF	TGTGCCAGCAGCTTAGGTGCTAGCGGGAGTCCCACCGGGGAGCTGTTTTTT
TRBV27	TRBJ2-1	15	TRBD2	CASSLRGLAYNEQFF	TGTGCCAGCAGTTTAAGGGGACTAGCGTACAATGAGCAGTTCTTC
TRBV4-1	TRBJ2-3	14	NA	CASSQEEVTDTQYF	TGCGCCAGCAGCCAAGAAGAGGTAACAGATACGCAGTATTTT
TRBV7-2	TRBJ2-1	15	TRBD2	CASSLELAGVVEQFF	TGTGCCAGCAGCTTAGAGCTAGCGGGAGTGGTTGAGCAGTTCTTC
TRBV10-3	TRBJ1-6	17	NA	CAISESARLSYNSPLHF	TGTGCCATCAGTGAGTCTGCCAGGCTCTCCTATAATTCACCCCTCCACTTT
TRBV19	TRBJ2-1	17	TRBD2	CASKGFGAGDTYNEQFF	TGTGCCAGTAAAGGGTTTGGCGCGGGAGACACATACAATGAGCAGTTCTTC
TRBV7-9	TRBJ2-1	12	NA	CASSLEISEQFF	TGTGCCAGCAGCTTAGAAATCAGTGAGCAGTTCTTC
TRBV5-5	TRBJ2-2	16	TRBD2	CASSTAGGPYTGELFF	TGTGCCAGCAGCACAGCGGGAGGGCCGTACACCGGGGAGCTGTTTTTT
TRBV25-1	TRBJ2-2	16	NA	CASSEYGAGGTGELFF	TGTGCCAGCAGTGAATATGGGGCCGGTGGCACCGGGGAGCTGTTTTTT
TRBV7-9	TRBJ1-4	14	TRBD1	CASRRQGESEKLFF	TGTGCCAGCAGGCGACAGGGGGAAAGTGAAAAACTGTTTTTT
TRBV6-4	TRBJ2-3	14	TRBD2	CASRSGGAGDTQYF	TGTGCCAGCAGAAGCGGGGGGGCCGGCGATACGCAGTATTTT
TRBV18	TRBJ1-1	16	NA	CASSRGMVATGTEAFF	TGTGCCAGCTCACGGGGAATGGTGGCAACGGGGACTGAAGCTTTCTTT
TRBV6-5	TRBJ1-5	15	TRBD1	CASSLQGYSNQPQHF	TGTGCCAGCAGTTTACAGGGGTATAGCAATCAGCCCCAGCATTTT
TRBV27	TRBJ1-1	13	NA	CASSFKRNTEAFF	TGTGCCAGCAGTTTTAAGAGAAACACTGAAGCTTTCTTT
TRBV5-1	TRBJ1-3	16	NA	CASSLGQGTTGNTIYF	TGCGCCAGCAGCTTGGGCCAGGGGACTACTGGAAACACCATATATTTT
TRBV29-1	TRBJ2-7	13	NA	CSASSYPTYEQYF	TGCAGCGCTTCCTCCTACCCGACCTACGAGCAGTACTTC
TRBV10-3	TRBJ2-3	18	NA	CAISAVGRGPGRADTQYF	TGTGCCATCAGTGCGGTCGGGCGGGGTCCTGGCCGGGCAGATACGCAGTATTTT
TRBV7-9	TRBJ2-3	13	NA	CASTRGTTDTQYF	TGTGCCAGCACCCGGGGTACTACAGATACGCAGTATTTT
TRBV5-5	TRBJ2-7	14	NA	CASSSPGHSYEQYF	TGTGCCAGCAGCTCACCAGGCCACTCCTACGAGCAGTACTTC
TRBV5-1	TRBJ2-2	18	TRBD2	CASSLYPSGGANTGELFF	TGCGCCAGCAGCTTGTACCCTAGCGGGGGGGCGAACACCGGGGAGCTGTTTTTT
TRBV27	TRBJ1-1	16	NA	CASSPWGVRTNTEAFF	TGTGCCAGCAGCCCCTGGGGGGTGAGAACGAACACTGAAGCTTTCTTT
TRBV7-8	TRBJ2-1	14	NA	CASSKEGGLGEQFF	TGTGCCAGCAGCAAGGAGGGCGGGTTAGGTGAGCAGTTCTTC
TRBV18	TRBJ2-4	15	NA	CASSPPSQDKNIQYF	TGTGCCAGCTCACCACCATCACAGGACAAAAACATTCAGTACTTC
TRBV28	TRBJ1-2	17	NA	CASSLSGWAGPNYGYTF	TGTGCCAGCAGTTTATCAGGTTGGGCAGGCCCTAACTATGGCTACACCTTC
TRBV15	TRBJ2-7	13	TRBD2	CATSPGLVGEQYF	TGTGCCACGTCGCCGGGACTAGTGGGCGAGCAGTACTTC
TRBV6-5	TRBJ2-7	16	NA	CASSYSIASSIYEQYF	TGTGCCAGCAGTTACTCGATAGCATCTTCCATCTACGAGCAGTACTTC
TRBV2	TRBJ1-4	14	TRBD1	CASSGNRGDEKLFF	TGTGCCAGCAGTGGGAACAGGGGTGATGAAAAACTGTTTTTT
TRBV2	TRBJ2-1	18	TRBD2	CASSEYGSSGITYNEQFF	TGTGCCAGCAGTGAATACGGGTCTAGCGGGATTACCTACAATGAGCAGTTCTTC
TRBV11-2	TRBJ1-3	18	TRBD1	CASSGHRDRGSSGNTIYF	TGTGCCAGCAGCGGCCACCGGGACAGGGGATCCTCTGGAAACACCATATATTTT
TRBV28	TRBJ2-1	11	NA	CASSLESEQFF	TGTGCCAGCAGCCTCGAGAGTGAGCAGTTCTTC
TRBV30	TRBJ2-3	15	TRBD2	CAWSADGRAADTQYF	TGTGCCTGGAGCGCCGACGGGAGGGCCGCAGATACGCAGTATTTT
TRBV6-1	TRBJ1-2	14	NA	CASSAGTQNYGYTF	TGTGCCAGCAGCGCCGGGACACAGAACTATGGCTACACCTTC
TRBV5-1	TRBJ2-5	14	NA	CASSLLGPKETQYF	TGCGCCAGCAGCTTGCTGGGGCCAAAGGAGACCCAGTACTTC
TRBV5-4	TRBJ2-7	12	NA	CASSVNSNEQYF	TGTGCCAGCAGCGTAAACTCCAACGAGCAGTACTTC
TRBV10-3	TRBJ1-3	15	TRBD1	CAISSTGAEGNTIYF	TGTGCCATCAGCTCGACAGGGGCGGAAGGAAACACCATATATTTT